Each of the 7 T cell receptor beta chains below was sequenced from the same sample in a study of cytomegalovirus exposure and HLA in healthy donors. Vbeta (60) and Jbeta (13) primers were used in the PCR. Sequencing was performed with immunoSEQ multiplex PCR; in TCRdb, only in-frame clones are kept and a portion is missing. This table holds about 160,000 clones, just under 80% found once. Sequencing input: PBMCs. The origin of the receptors is a woman in her 50s in good health and CMV-seropositive.

This clone was counted once. The V and J genes are TRBV30 and TRBJ2-7, with D possibly matching TRBD1 (5 bases). In germline, CDR1 is GTSNPN, CDR2 SVGIG (reference sequence). The CDR3 length is 15 residues. Trimming left V 1 base short and J 0 bases short, with 13 bases between. CDR3 nucleotide sequence: TGTGCCTGGAGTGGATCCCGACAGAGCTCCTACGAGCAGTACTTC. It yields the protein CAWSGSRQSSYEQYF.

The rearrangement joins TRBV11-2 to TRBJ2-7, with D possibly matching TRBD2 (5 bases). CDR3 length: 15 residues. V lost 3 bases and J 5 bases, leaving 17 bases between the germline ends. Germline values: CDR1 SGHAT, CDR2 FQNNGV. CDR3 nucleotides: TGTGCCAGCAGCTTGCCTCGGAGCGGTTTGGACGAGCAGTACTTC. It yields the protein CASSLPRSGLDEQYF.

The chain joins TRBV6-6 to TRBJ2-1, with 7 bases that match TRBD1. Germline trimming cut 8 bases from V and 6 bases from J; bases unmatched to any gene: 10. CDR1 and CDR2 (germline): MNHNY, SVGAGI (reference sequence). This CDR3 region has 14 residues. The CDR3 bases are TGTGCCAGCCTCAGACAGGGAAGGGGCAATGAGCAGTTCTTC. Protein: CASLRQGRGNEQFF.

Note on this clone: An end of the junction differs from the germline gene, which may be a read error. This chain joins TRBV7-9 and TRBJ2-7, with no clear D. The germline V gene encodes CDR1 SEHNR and CDR2 FQNEAQ (reference sequence). The CDR3 extends over 12 amino acids. This chain's CDR3 is CSSSLEASRQYF. The CDR3 DNA follows: TGTTCCAGCAGCTTAGAAGCTTCCCGGCAGTACTTC.

The V and J genes are TRBV5-1 and TRBJ1-1; TRBD1 matches 7 bases. V shed 0 bases, J shed 0 bases, and the junction held 5 bases outside the gene matches. The length of the CDR3 is 16 residues. In germline, CDR1 is SGHRS, CDR2 YFSETQ. The CDR3 loop reads CASSLEGARVNTEAFF. The CDR3 DNA sequence: TGCGCCAGCAGCTTGGAGGGGGCGCGGGTGAACACTGAAGCTTTCTTT.

The rearrangement links TRBV7-9 to TRBJ1-2, with 7 nucleotides matching TRBD1. The CDR3 sequence is 12 residues long. Per germline, CDR1 SEHNR and CDR2 FQNEAQ (reference sequence). The J segment lost 7 bases and the V segment lost 6 bases, leaving 5 bases of the junction unmatched. The DNA of the CDR3 is TGTGCCAGCAGGGACAGGACGCTTGGCTACACCTTC. Translated, it gives CASRDRTLGYTF.

This rearrangement joins TRBV25-1 to TRBJ1-6; D unresolved. The CDR3 contains 14 residues. Germline assignment: CDR1 MGHDK and CDR2 SYGVNS. Trimming shortened V by 6 bases and J by 5 bases, and 11 bases separated the two germline ends. The CDR3 region has the DNA TGTGCCAGCAGAGCAGCGTTGGATAATTCACCCCTCCACTTT. Its protein is CASRAALDNSPLHF.